This entry lists 8 T cell receptor beta chains sequenced from one sample in a study of T cell repertoires in cytomegalovirus infection. TCRdb called the reads again in MiXCR, with one record for every CDR3 protein. Here the sample spans roughly 920,000 distinct CDR3 sequences, around 30% being singletons. Their antigens are not known. Sequences were derived from cultured CD8+ T cells from PBMCs, sampled from culture after CMV antigen stimulation. These receptors were obtained from a human donor in good health (CMV status not recorded). Some clones in this sample may be carry-over from other donors' samples.

This clonotype occurred a few times. The chain couples TRBV12-5 to TRBJ2-5; 7 bases match TRBD2. From germline, CDR1 is LGHNT and CDR2 FRNRAP. Trimming removed 1 base from V and 3 bases from J; junction bases left unmatched: 5. This CDR3 contains 15 residues. CDR3 loop: CASGLDLRGEETQYF. The CDR3 region has the DNA TGTGCTAGTGGTTTGGACCTCCGGGGGGAAGAGACCCAGTACTTC.

This clonotype was found a few times. The CDR3, as DNA: TGTGCCAGCTCCCTTGAAAAGGATCTCAGTTTAGGCGATGAGCAGTTCTTC. Protein product: CASSLEKDLSLGDEQFF. The rearrangement links TRBV2 to TRBJ2-1, with unresolved D. Germline V gene data show CDR1 as SNHLY and CDR2 as FYNNEI. CDR3 length equals 17 residues. Trimming removed 8 bases from V and 8 bases from J, with 28 bases in between.

The CDR3 nucleotides read TGTGCCAGCAATGCCGGGTCGAACACCGGGGAGCTGTTTTTT. It is translated as CASNAGSNTGELFF. V and J are TRBV2 and TRBJ2-2, with no clear D. V lost 7 bases, J lost 0 bases, and 9 bases lay in between. The CDR3 has 14 amino acids. Germline assignment: CDR1 SNHLY and CDR2 FYNNEI.

The chain is built from TRBV7-9 and TRBJ2-3, with 8 positions matching TRBD2. The CDR3 length is 14 residues. Looked up from germline, CDR1 is SEHNR and CDR2 is FQNEAQ (reference sequence). V shed 5 bases, J shed 4 bases, and the junction held 5 bases outside the gene matches. CDR3 DNA: TGTGCCAGCAGCGGAGCGGGGGTTGCAGATACGCAGTATTTT. Translated, it gives CASSGAGVADTQYF.

This chain joins TRBV20-1 and TRBJ1-1; unclear D gene. Trimming took 0 bases from V and 1 from J, leaving 15 bases between them. Germline CDR1 is DFQATT and CDR2 is SNEGSKA (reference sequence). The CDR3 runs to 16 residues. In DNA, the CDR3 is TGCAGTGCTAGAGATCTTAGCATTTTGGGGAACACTGAAGCTTTCTTT. It encodes CSARDLSILGNTEAFF.

This sequence joins TRBV5-6 and TRBJ1-1; D is uncertain. V lost 0 bases to trimming and J lost 1 base, with 10 bases between them. Germline-derived CDR1 and CDR2 are SGHDT and YYEEEE. This CDR3 region has 15 residues. The CDR3 DNA sequence: TGTGCCAGCAGCTTGGGGGTCAAGGGGAACACTGAAGCTTTCTTT. Its protein is CASSLGVKGNTEAFF.

This chain links TRBV14 with TRBJ2-1; possibly TRBD1 for D (6 bases). V lost 6 bases and J 10 bases, leaving 13 bases between the germline ends. This CDR3 region has 12 residues. Germline V gene data show CDR1 as SGHDN and CDR2 as FVKESK. CDR3 DNA: TGTGCCAGCAGATCACAGGGCAAGGAGCAGTTCTTC. Protein sequence: CASRSQGKEQFF. Using reference TRBV14 and TRBJ2-1 for the parts outside the CDR3, the full variable domain is EAGVTQFPSHSVIEKGQTVTLRCDPISGHDNLYWYRRVMGKEIKFLLHFVKESKQDESGMPNNRFLAERTGGTYSTLKVQPAELEDSGVYFCASRSQGKEQFFGPGTRLTVL.

This clonotype appeared many times. The genes are TRBV20-1 and TRBJ1-2; 8 nucleotides align to TRBD1. From germline, CDR1 is DFQATT and CDR2 SNEGSKA (reference sequence). This CDR3 is 14 amino acids long. The V segment lost 2 bases and the J segment 6 bases; nucleotides outside the gene matches: 8. CDR3 sequence: CSARFLRGRDGYTF. The CDR3 nucleotides read TGCAGTGCTAGATTTCTCAGGGGGCGCGATGGCTACACCTTC.